A selection of T cell receptor beta chains follows, all from one sample in a study of shared clonotypes between healthy human individuals. Only in-frame clones appear in the TCRdb table, and some are missing; sequencing was by immunoSEQ multiplex PCR. The sample lists some 2 million clones, 90% to 95% occurring once. Sample: naive CD4+ T cells sorted from blood. The receptor set was obtained from a young man in good health. Both conserved end residues are part of each CDR3. The order of the fields is V gene, clone size, D gene, J gene, CDR3 DNA, CDR3 protein. D genes are given only for firm matches. The size field is filled for only some rows; it gives once, few, many or a size class.

TRBV6-1	NA	NA	TRBJ1-3	TGTGCCAGCGCATTGAGGCTTCGTCAAGGAAACACCATATATTTT	CASALRLRQGNTIYF
TRBV10-3	NA	NA	TRBJ2-3	TGTGCCATCAGTGAGGGGGGGAGAAGCACAGATACGCAGTATTTT	CAISEGGRSTDTQYF
TRBV7-8	NA	NA	TRBJ2-1	TGTGCCAGCAGCTTGGATTCCCGACCCTACAATGAGCAGTTCTTC	CASSLDSRPYNEQFF
TRBV2	NA	NA	TRBJ1-2	TGTGCCAGCACCGTTAGTAGGACTCTATATGGCTACACCTTC	CASTVSRTLYGYTF
TRBV7-2	NA	TRBD1	TRBJ1-1	TGTGCCAGCAGCTTAAGGGACAGGGGGCTCACTGAAGCTTTCTTT	CASSLRDRGLTEAFF
TRBV6-7	NA	NA	TRBJ2-7	TGTGCCAGCAAGGACAGTGGGCTCTACGAGCAGTACTTC	CASKDSGLYEQYF
TRBV7-9	NA	NA	TRBJ1-1	TGTGCCAGCAGCTTAGACCAGGGGATTCGAGGTGCTTTCTTT	CASSLDQGIRGAFF
TRBV20-1	NA	NA	TRBJ1-4	TGCAGTGCTAACCACAGGGATAGACTGTTTTTT	CSANHRDRLFF
TRBV11-2	many	NA	TRBJ2-7	TGTGCCAGCAGCTTGGCCGGGGCCCTAGTGGAGCAGTACTTC	CASSLAGALVEQYF
TRBV6-5	NA	NA	TRBJ1-3	TGTGCCAGCTCGCAAGGAAACACCATATATTTT	CASSQGNTIYF
TRBV10-2	NA	NA	TRBJ1-5	TGCGCCAGCAGCGCAGGGGTCAATCAGCCCCAGCATTTT	CASSAGVNQPQHF
TRBV7-9	NA	NA	TRBJ2-5	TGTGCCAGCAGCCCCTTAGGGGGAGTAGAGACCCAGTACTTC	CASSPLGGVETQYF
TRBV6-5	NA	NA	TRBJ2-1	TGTGCCAGCAGCCGCATAGCCGGGGGGCGAAATGAGCAGTTCTTC	CASSRIAGGRNEQFF
TRBV10-1	NA	NA	TRBJ2-7	TGCGCCAGCAGGGACCTAGCTCCCTTAAGGGGCTCCTACGAGCAGTACTTC	CASRDLAPLRGSYEQYF
TRBV11-2	NA	NA	TRBJ2-2	TGTGCCAGCAGCTTAGATCGTAGGACACTCACCGGGGAGCTGTTTTTT	CASSLDRRTLTGELFF
TRBV7-2	NA	TRBD2	TRBJ2-1	TGTGCCAGCAGCCTGGGACTAGCTGTCGGTGAGCAGTTCTTC	CASSLGLAVGEQFF
TRBV9	NA	NA	TRBJ2-3	TGTGCCAGCAGCGTAGGGGGTTTCGCGATAGATACGCAGTATTTT	CASSVGGFAIDTQYF
TRBV7-9	NA	TRBD1	TRBJ1-1	TGTGCCAGCAGCACTCAGGGGGGAGGCACTGAAGCTTTCTTT	CASSTQGGGTEAFF
TRBV7-2	NA	TRBD2	TRBJ2-1	TGTGCCAGCGGGCTAGCGGCCCCCTCCAATGAGCAGTTCTTC	CASGLAAPSNEQFF
TRBV7-3	NA	NA	TRBJ1-1	TGTGCCAGCAGCTTAAAGGGGCACACTGAAGCTTTCTTT	CASSLKGHTEAFF
TRBV4-3	few	NA	TRBJ2-5	TGCGCCAGCAGCGCTAGTCTCCAAGAGACCCAGTACTTC	CASSASLQETQYF
TRBV9	NA	TRBD2	TRBJ2-3	TGTGCCAGCAGCGCGTCCGGACTAGCGGGACCCACAGATACGCAGTATTTT	CASSASGLAGPTDTQYF
TRBV6-6	NA	NA	TRBJ1-3	TGTGCCAGCAGTTACGGCCCCCCGACCTCTGGAAACACCATATATTTT	CASSYGPPTSGNTIYF
TRBV19	NA	NA	TRBJ2-7	TGTGCCAGTAGCCGCCGCCGGGGCTACGAGCAGTACTTC	CASSRRRGYEQYF
TRBV5-4	NA	NA	TRBJ2-7	TGTGCCAGCAGCTTGGAGCAGGGGTCCGAGCAGTACTTC	CASSLEQGSEQYF
TRBV5-1	NA	NA	TRBJ1-4	TGCGCCAGCAGAAAGGGGGGGACCGCAACTAATGAAAAACTGTTTTTT	CASRKGGTATNEKLFF
TRBV5-4	NA	TRBD1	TRBJ1-2	TGTGCCAGCGGGATACAGGGGTTACGAGGCTACACCTTC	CASGIQGLRGYTF
TRBV7-9	once	NA	TRBJ1-4	TGTGCCAGCAGCTTAGTCCCTAATGAAAAACTGTTTTTT	CASSLVPNEKLFF
TRBV29-1	NA	TRBD2	TRBJ2-5	TGCAGCGTTTCAGCGGGGGGCTTGGACCAGTACTTC	CSVSAGGLDQYF
TRBV6-6	NA	NA	TRBJ1-1	TGTGCCAGCAGTTCACAGGGTTCGAACACTGAAGCTTTCTTT	CASSSQGSNTEAFF
TRBV4-3	NA	NA	TRBJ2-7	TGCGCCAGCAGCCAAGATTTCGGGACCACCTCCTACGAGCAGTACTTC	CASSQDFGTTSYEQYF
TRBV7-9	NA	TRBD2	TRBJ2-5	TGTGCCAGCAGCCTGGGACTAGCGGGAGGAGGAGAGACCCAGTACTTC	CASSLGLAGGGETQYF
TRBV29-1	NA	NA	TRBJ1-2	TGCAGCGTTGAAGAGACCCAACTGCGAATTAACTATGGCTACACCTTC	CSVEETQLRINYGYTF
TRBV5-5	NA	TRBD2	TRBJ2-7	TGTGCCAGCTATCCGGGAGCGGGAGTAACCTACGAGCAGTACTTC	CASYPGAGVTYEQYF
TRBV6-5	NA	NA	TRBJ1-1	TGTGCCAGCAGCCCCCCCCCGTACACTGAAGCTTTCTTT	CASSPPPYTEAFF
TRBV5-1	once	NA	TRBJ2-7	TGCGCCAGCAGCGTAGGGTTCGAGCAGTACTTC	CASSVGFEQYF
TRBV10-3	NA	NA	TRBJ2-7	TGTGCCATCAGTGAAGGGTTCAACGAGCAGTACTTC	CAISEGFNEQYF
TRBV11-2	NA	TRBD1	TRBJ1-4	TGTGCCAGCAGCCGGGGACAGGGAGAGGAAAAACTGTTTTTT	CASSRGQGEEKLFF
TRBV6-1	NA	NA	TRBJ2-2	TGTGCCAGCAGGGCACACGCAAACACCGGGGAGCTGTTTTTT	CASRAHANTGELFF
TRBV5-5	NA	NA	TRBJ1-6	TGTGCCAGCAGCCTTGACTTGCAGACAAGGAGCTCCTATAATTCACCCCTCCACTTT	CASSLDLQTRSSYNSPLHF
TRBV11-2	NA	NA	TRBJ2-5	TGTGCCAGCAGGTCCCTATTTCCCGGGGTACAGCGAGAGACCCAGTACTTC	CASRSLFPGVQRETQYF
TRBV7-2	NA	TRBD1	TRBJ1-2	TGTGCCAGCAGCTACCAAACATTGACAGGGCACTATGGCTACACCTTC	CASSYQTLTGHYGYTF
TRBV6-5	NA	NA	TRBJ1-2	TGTGCCAGCAGTACGATCCTAGGCTCCCTATATGGCTACACCTTC	CASSTILGSLYGYTF
TRBV2	NA	TRBD2	TRBJ2-3	TGTGCCAGCAAGGCGGGAGAGGCAGATACGCAGTATTTT	CASKAGEADTQYF
TRBV10-1	NA	NA	TRBJ2-7	TGCGCCAGCAGCAGTGACCGAGGGGTCCCCTACGAGCAGTACTTC	CASSSDRGVPYEQYF
TRBV7-2	NA	NA	TRBJ2-7	TGTGCCAGCAGCTGGACGGAGTCAGTGAGCGAGCAGTACTTC	CASSWTESVSEQYF
TRBV7-9	NA	NA	TRBJ1-4	TGTGCCAGCAGTCATAATGAAAAACTGTTTTTT	CASSHNEKLFF
TRBV7-8	NA	NA	TRBJ2-3	TGTGCCAGCAGCTTAGGGGGCGGGTACCCGTACACAGATACGCAGTATTTT	CASSLGGGYPYTDTQYF
TRBV6-5	NA	TRBD1	TRBJ1-6	TGTGCCAGCAGTTACGCGAACAGGGGGGATTCACCCCTCCACTTT	CASSYANRGDSPLHF
TRBV28	NA	TRBD1	TRBJ2-1	TGTGCCAGCAAAACAGGGGGAACCTACAATGAGCAGTTCTTC	CASKTGGTYNEQFF
TRBV4-1	NA	TRBD1	TRBJ1-6	TGCGCCAGCAGCTACCCGGGACAGAATAATTCACCCCTCCACTTT	CASSYPGQNNSPLHF
TRBV4-3	NA	NA	TRBJ1-2	TGCGCCAGCAGCCAAGATTACGATCATGGCTACACCTTC	CASSQDYDHGYTF